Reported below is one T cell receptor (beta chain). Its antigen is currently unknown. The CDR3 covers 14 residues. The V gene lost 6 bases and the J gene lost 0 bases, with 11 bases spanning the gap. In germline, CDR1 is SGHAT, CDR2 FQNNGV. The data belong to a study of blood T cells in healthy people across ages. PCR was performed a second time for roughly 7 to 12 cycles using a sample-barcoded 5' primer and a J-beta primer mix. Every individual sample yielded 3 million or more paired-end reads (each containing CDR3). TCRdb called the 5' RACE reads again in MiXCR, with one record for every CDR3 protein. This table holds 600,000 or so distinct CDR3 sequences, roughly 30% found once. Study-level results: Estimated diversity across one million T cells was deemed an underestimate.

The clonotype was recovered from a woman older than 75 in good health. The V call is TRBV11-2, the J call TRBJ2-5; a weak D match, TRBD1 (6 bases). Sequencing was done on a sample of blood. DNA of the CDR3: TGTGCCAGCAGTAACGGACAGTACCAAGAGACCCAGTACTTC. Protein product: CASSNGQYQETQYF.